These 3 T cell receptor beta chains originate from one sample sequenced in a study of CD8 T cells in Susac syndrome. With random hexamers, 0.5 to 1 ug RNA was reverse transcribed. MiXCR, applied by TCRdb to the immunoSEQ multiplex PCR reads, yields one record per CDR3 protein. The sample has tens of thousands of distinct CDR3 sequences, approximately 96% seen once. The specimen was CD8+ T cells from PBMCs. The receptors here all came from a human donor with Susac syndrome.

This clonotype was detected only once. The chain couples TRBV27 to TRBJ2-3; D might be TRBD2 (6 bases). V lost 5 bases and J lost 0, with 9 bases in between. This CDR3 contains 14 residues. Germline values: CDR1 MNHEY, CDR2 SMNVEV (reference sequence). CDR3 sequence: CASSRDLSTDTQYF. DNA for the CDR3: TGTGCCAGCAGTAGGGACTTGAGCACAGATACGCAGTATTTT.

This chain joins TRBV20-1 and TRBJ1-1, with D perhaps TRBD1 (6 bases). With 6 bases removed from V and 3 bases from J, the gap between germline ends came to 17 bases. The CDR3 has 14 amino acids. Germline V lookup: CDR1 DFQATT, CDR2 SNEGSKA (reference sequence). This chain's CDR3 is CSAQEVGGHTEAFF. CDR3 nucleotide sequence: TGCAGTGCCCAAGAGGTCGGGGGGCACACTGAAGCTTTCTTT.

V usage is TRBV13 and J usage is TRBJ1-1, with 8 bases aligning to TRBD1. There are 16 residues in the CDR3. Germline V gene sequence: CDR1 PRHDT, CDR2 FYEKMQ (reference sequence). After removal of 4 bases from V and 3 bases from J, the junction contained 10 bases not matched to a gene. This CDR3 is CASSSHSRGQDTEAFF. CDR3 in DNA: TGTGCCAGCAGCTCCCACTCCAGGGGGCAGGACACTGAAGCTTTCTTT.